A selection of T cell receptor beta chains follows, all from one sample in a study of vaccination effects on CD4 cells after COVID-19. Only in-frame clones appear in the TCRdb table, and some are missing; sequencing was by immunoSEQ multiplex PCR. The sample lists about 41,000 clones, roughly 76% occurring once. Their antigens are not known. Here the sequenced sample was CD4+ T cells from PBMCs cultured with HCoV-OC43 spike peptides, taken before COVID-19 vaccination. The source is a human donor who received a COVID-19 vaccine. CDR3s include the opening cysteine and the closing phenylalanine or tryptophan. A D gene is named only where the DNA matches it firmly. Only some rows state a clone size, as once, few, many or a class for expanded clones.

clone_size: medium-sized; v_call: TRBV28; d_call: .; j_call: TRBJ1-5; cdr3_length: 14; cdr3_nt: TGTGCCAGCAGTTTATCGAGATCGAATCAGCCCCAGCATTTT; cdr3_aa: CASSLSRSNQPQHF
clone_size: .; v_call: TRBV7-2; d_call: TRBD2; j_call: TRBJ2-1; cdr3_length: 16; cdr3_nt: TGTGCCAGCAGCTTGACTAGCGGGGGGAACTACAATGAGCAGTTCTTC; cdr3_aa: CASSLTSGGNYNEQFF
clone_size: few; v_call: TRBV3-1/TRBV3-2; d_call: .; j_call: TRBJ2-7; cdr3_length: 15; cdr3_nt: TGTGCCAGCAGCCGCGACCCGGGATCAGACTACGAGCAGTACTTC; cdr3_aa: CASSRDPGSDYEQYF
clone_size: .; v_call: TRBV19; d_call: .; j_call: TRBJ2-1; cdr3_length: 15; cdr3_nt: TGTGCCAGTCGTAACCCGGGACGACTGTTACATGAGCAGTTCTTC; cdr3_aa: CASRNPGRLLHEQFF
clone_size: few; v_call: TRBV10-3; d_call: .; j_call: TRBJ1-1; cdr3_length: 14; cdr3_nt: TGTGCCATCAGTGAAGGTCGGCAAAACACTGAAGCTTTCTTT; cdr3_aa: CAISEGRQNTEAFF
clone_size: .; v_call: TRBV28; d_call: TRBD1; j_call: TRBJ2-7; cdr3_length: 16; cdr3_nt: TGTGCCACCAAGAGGAGCGCCGGGACAGGGGGCTACGAGCAGTACTTC; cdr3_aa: CATKRSAGTGGYEQYF
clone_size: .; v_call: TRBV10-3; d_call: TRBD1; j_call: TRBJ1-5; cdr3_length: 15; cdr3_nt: TGTGCCATCAGTGAGTCGGCAGGGGGCGGTCAGCCCCAGCATTTT; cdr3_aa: CAISESAGGGQPQHF
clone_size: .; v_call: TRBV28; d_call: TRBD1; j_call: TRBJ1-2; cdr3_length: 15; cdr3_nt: TGTGCCAGCAGCCCCCGGACAGGGGCCGTCTATGGCTACACCTTC; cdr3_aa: CASSPRTGAVYGYTF
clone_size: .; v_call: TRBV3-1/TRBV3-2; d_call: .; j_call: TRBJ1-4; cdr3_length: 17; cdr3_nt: TGTGCCAGCAGCCAAGGGACTGGGGGCAGGACTAATGAAAAACTGTTTTTT; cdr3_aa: CASSQGTGGRTNEKLFF
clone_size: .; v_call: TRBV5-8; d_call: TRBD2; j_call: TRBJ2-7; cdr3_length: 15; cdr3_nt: TGTGCCAGCAACCGAGGCGGGGGAAGCAAGTACGAGCAGTACTTC; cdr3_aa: CASNRGGGSKYEQYF
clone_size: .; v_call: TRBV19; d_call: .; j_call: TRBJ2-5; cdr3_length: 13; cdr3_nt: TGTGCCAGTAGTAGGGGACGGCAGGAGACCCAGTACTTC; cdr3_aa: CASSRGRQETQYF
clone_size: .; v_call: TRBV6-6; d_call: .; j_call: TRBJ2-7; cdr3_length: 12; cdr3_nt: TGTGCCAGCAGTGGGGGGGGCGGTGAGCAGTACTTC; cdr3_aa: CASSGGGGEQYF
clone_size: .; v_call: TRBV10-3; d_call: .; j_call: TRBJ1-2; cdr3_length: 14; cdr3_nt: TGTGCCATCAGTGGTGTGACGGAGACCTATGGCTACACCTTC; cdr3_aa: CAISGVTETYGYTF
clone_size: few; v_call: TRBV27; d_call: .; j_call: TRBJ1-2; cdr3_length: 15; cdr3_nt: TGTGCCAGCACCCACTTTGTGGGAGATAAGTATGGCTACACCTTC; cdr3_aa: CASTHFVGDKYGYTF